This is a list of T cell receptor beta chains from one sample in a study of blood T cell repertoires in COVID-19. Assay: immunoSEQ multiplex PCR; the TCRdb copy retains only in-frame clones and omits some. The table shows 100,000 to 120,000 clones, with roughly 81% occurring only once. Source material: peripheral blood. The source is a man aged 40-49 years with acute or convalescent COVID-19. The CDR3 runs from the conserved cysteine through the conserved F or W. Each record gives: V gene, J gene, CDR3 protein.

>TRBV19|TRBJ2-7
CASSISQTGEIYEQYF
>TRBV5-6|TRBJ2-7
CASSLGDIRYEQYF
>TRBV27|TRBJ2-7
CASTLELGFSYEQYF
>TRBV5-1|TRBJ2-7
CASSPRKGEGYEQYF
>TRBV4-1|TRBJ1-1
CASGPASEAFF
>TRBV29-1|TRBJ1-2
CSVLTEPYGYTF
>TRBV27|TRBJ1-5
CASSYRASSNQPQHF
>TRBV24-1|TRBJ1-3
CATSTGSGNTIYF
>TRBV7-9|TRBJ2-1
CASSLAGASGLRGEQFF
>TRBV4-1|TRBJ2-5
CASSQDSRDGQETQYF
>TRBV11-2|TRBJ1-2
CASSLLAGRYGYTF
>TRBV7-2|TRBJ2-7
CASSSLAGGLYEQYF
>TRBV7-2|TRBJ2-5
CASSLKGLLLQETQYF
>TRBV4-1|TRBJ1-1
CASSQGTANTEAFF
>TRBV27|TRBJ2-7
CASSLAGGPGEQYF
>TRBV3-1/TRBV3-2|TRBJ1-2
CASSQPPDRVSGYTF
>TRBV25-1|TRBJ1-2
CASETTGSGYTF
>TRBV29-1|TRBJ1-1
CSVAGDRKSMNTEAFF
>TRBV6-5|TRBJ2-3
CASRTPSTDTQYF
>TRBV28|TRBJ2-7
CASSGTIDRFPYEQYF
>TRBV4-3|TRBJ1-1
CASSQAQGVILMNTEAFF
>TRBV3-1/TRBV3-2|TRBJ2-2
CASRLARDRGPGELFF
>TRBV3-1/TRBV3-2|TRBJ2-2
CASSQDRRGRTGELFF
>TRBV24-1|TRBJ1-2
CATSDPPQGAGYGYTF
>TRBV7-8|TRBJ2-3
CASSFSSRSTDTQYF
>TRBV9|TRBJ2-2
CASSLWQANTGELFF
>TRBV30|TRBJ2-7
CAWSAGTGGYEQYF
>TRBV7-8|TRBJ2-2
CASSLGAGTVLFTGELFF
>TRBV12-3/TRBV12-4|TRBJ1-6
CASTPDRYSPLHF
>TRBV7-8|TRBJ1-1
CASSLVWAAGTEAFF
>TRBV10-3|TRBJ2-3
CAISDWDRHTDTQYF
>TRBV7-9|TRBJ2-1
CASSLQSGTEGFF
>TRBV27|TRBJ2-2
CASSLPGGNGNTGELFF
>TRBV9|TRBJ1-2
CASSVDPFDSSNYGYTF
>TRBV5-1|TRBJ1-4
CASRTSGVTEKLFF
>TRBV30|TRBJ1-5
CAWATGGGYLSNQPQHF
>TRBV5-6|TRBJ2-3
CASRWAVGVTGGQTDTQYF
>TRBV7-8|TRBJ2-2
CASTTLYSGGDNTGELFF
>TRBV9|TRBJ2-2
CASSVGQRANTGELFF
>TRBV7-9|TRBJ1-6
CASSLGGTASPLHF
>TRBV6-4|TRBJ2-6
CASSERSGSGANVLTF
>TRBV24-1|TRBJ1-5
CATSDSTGGSQPQHF
>TRBV10-2|TRBJ2-3
CASSLTGSTDTQYF
>TRBV24-1|TRBJ2-5
CATRRGSQETQYF
>TRBV5-5|TRBJ2-6
CASRASPLAGVSGANVLTF
>TRBV12-5|TRBJ2-3
CASVTGTGVMTDTQYF
>TRBV30|TRBJ2-7
CAWSLGGSSYEQYF
>TRBV3-1/TRBV3-2|TRBJ2-7
CASSQVRDF
>TRBV6-1|TRBJ1-1
CASSEGQGMNTEAFF
>TRBV10-1|TRBJ2-1
CASSEKGLAIYPYNEQFF
>TRBV6-2/TRBV6-3|TRBJ2-3
CASSYSALAGGLESTDTQYF